This T cell receptor beta chain was found in a study of CD8 T cells in ankylosing spondylitis. Study-level results: Disease-linked clones reportedly showed significant enrichment in matched ankylosing spondylitis synovial fluid. The authors found the disease-linked clones to be CD8+ and relatively rare in peripheral blood. There was a TCR beta motif, made of several highly homologous variants, that appeared characteristic of ankylosing spondylitis blood.

Details on this clonotype: What it binds is unknown.

Germline V gives CDR1 MGHDK, CDR2 SYGVNS. The CDR3 loop spans 15 amino acids. V was pared by 3 bases and J by 5 bases, with 8 bases of the junction left unmatched. MiXCR was run by TCRdb on the 5' RACE reads, yielding one entry per CDR3 protein. The sample carries 250,000 to 400,000 distinct CDR3 sequences, approximately 10% recorded once. The specimen sequenced was blood, either unsorted or a sorted T cell fraction (not recorded which). This receptor was identified in a female donor with ankylosing spondylitis or in good health (not recorded which). V gene TRBV25-1 combines with J gene TRBJ2-5; 8 bases match TRBD1. CDR3 region: CASSDPRRGQETQYF. The CDR3, as DNA: TGTGCCAGCAGTGATCCCCGCAGGGGGCAGGAGACCCAGTACTTC.